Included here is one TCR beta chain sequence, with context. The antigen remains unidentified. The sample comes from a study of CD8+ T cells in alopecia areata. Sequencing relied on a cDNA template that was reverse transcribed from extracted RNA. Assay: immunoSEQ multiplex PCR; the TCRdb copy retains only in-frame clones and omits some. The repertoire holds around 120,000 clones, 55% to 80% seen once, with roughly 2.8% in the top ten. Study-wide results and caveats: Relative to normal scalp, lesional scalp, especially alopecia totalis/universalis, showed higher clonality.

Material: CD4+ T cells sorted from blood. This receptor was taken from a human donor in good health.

The CDR3 region is CASSESSGNEQFF. The CDR3 DNA reads as TGTGCCAGCAGTGAATCCTCCGGGAATGAGCAGTTCTTC. The chain uses TRBV25-1 and TRBJ2-1; D remains ambiguous. The CDR3 totals 13 residues. V dropped 1 base and J dropped 7 bases, with 8 bases sitting between them. Per the germline V gene, CDR1 is MGHDK and CDR2 is SYGVNS.